The clone carrying this TCR beta chain was picked up a small number of times. Its antigen is currently unknown. This sample was taken from a study of shared clonotypes between healthy human individuals. V lost 5 bases to trimming and J lost 4 bases; unmatched junction nucleotides: 9. Germline-derived CDR1 and CDR2 are MNHEY and SMNVEV (reference sequence). The CDR3 consists of 16 residues. Sorted-subset replicate PCRs used 200 ng DNA, about 30,000 T cell genomes. Only in-frame clones appear in the TCRdb table, and some are missing; sequencing was by immunoSEQ multiplex PCR. The repertoire holds a few million clones, with just under 95% as singletons. Study results and caveats: All-four-donor shared clonotypes had higher generation probabilities than non-shared clonotypes did. The study found roughly 5% of naive CD4 clonotypes shared across four donors.

CD45RO-negative, CCR7-positively selected cells formed the naive CD8 fraction, excluding terminally differentiated effector memory CD45RA+ cells. Donors were healthy HIV-negative adults without recent acute infections or vaccinations. The rearrangement joins TRBV27 to TRBJ2-7; TRBD1 aligns across 12 bases. The sequence was collected from a man aged 18 to 29 in good health. Some clones in this sample may be carry-over from other donors' samples. The sequenced sample was naive CD8+ T cells from PBMCs. The CDR3 DNA reads TGTGCCAGCAGTGAGATCCGGGACAGGGGGCTATACGAGCAGTACTTC. As protein: CASSEIRDRGLYEQYF.